This passage covers 21 T cell receptor beta chains from one sample sequenced in a study of T-cell reconstitution after alpha-beta-depleted transplantation in children. During its preparation, the TCRbeta library received unique molecular identifiers. TCRdb reprocessed the PCR reads with MiXCR, giving one entry per CDR3 protein. The data contain around 580,000 distinct CDR3 sequences, roughly 27% of them singletons. The starting material was PBMCs, obtained before TCRalphabeta/CD19-depleted stem cell transplant. All receptors come from a boy younger than two with Wiskott-Aldrich syndrome, due to receive a stem cell transplant.

This clonotype was detected a few times. The rearrangement links TRBV18 to TRBJ2-1, with D possibly being TRBD2 (6 bases). The CDR3 spans 18 residues. Germline values: CDR1 KGHSH, CDR2 LQKENI. V was trimmed by 3 bases and J by 4 bases, leaving 22 bases between them. The CDR3 sequence: CASSPGVAGLQGYNEQFF. The CDR3 region has the DNA TGTGCCAGCTCACCCGGGGTGGCGGGATTACAAGGATACAATGAGCAGTTCTTC.

The chain has TRBV20-1 and TRBJ2-1, with 8 bases aligning to TRBD2. V lost 0 bases to trimming and J lost 7 bases; unmatched junction nucleotides: 8. The CDR3 has 15 amino acids. CDR1 DFQATT and CDR2 SNEGSKA come from the germline V gene (reference sequence). CDR3 protein: CSARDHLAGKNEQFF. The CDR3, as DNA: TGCAGTGCTAGAGATCACCTAGCGGGCAAAAATGAGCAGTTCTTC.

There are a few counts of this clonotype. The chain recombines TRBV28 with TRBJ2-7; TRBD2 aligns across 7 bases. CDR3 size: 12 residues. Germline CDR1 MDHEN, CDR2 SYDVKM. The CDR3 region has the DNA TGTGTAACGGTGGGGGGGTTGGACGAGCAGTACTTC. Protein sequence: CVTVGGLDEQYF.

This clonotype showed up just a few times. The chain couples TRBV5-1 to TRBJ2-7; the D is unclear. The CDR3 runs 15 residues. V was cut by 4 bases and J by 7 bases, with 21 bases left in between. Germline values: CDR1 SGHRS, CDR2 YFSETQ. The CDR3 here is CASSDPGRALGEQYF. CDR3 in DNA: TGCGCCAGCAGCGACCCCGGTCGGGCTCTGGGGGAGCAGTACTTC.

This clonotype was found a few times. This CDR3 is CASSLSGPNTEAFF. CDR3 DNA: TGTGCCAGCAGTTTATCAGGGCCGAACACTGAAGCTTTCTTT. This chain connects TRBV27 to TRBJ1-1, with D unresolved. The germline V gene has CDR1 MNHEY and CDR2 SMNVEV (reference sequence). With 0 bases removed from V and 1 base from J, the gap between germline ends came to 6 bases. This CDR3 has 14 amino acids.

The chain has TRBV27 and TRBJ1-3; 11 bases map to TRBD1. The CDR3 spans 15 residues. The germline CDR1 and CDR2 sequences are MNHEY and SMNVEV (reference sequence). The V and J ends lost 6 bases and 4 bases, in that order; junction bases with no gene match: 5. For the CDR3, the DNA is TGTGCCAGCAGAAAGGACAGGGGGCGAGGAAACACCATATATTTT. Protein: CASRKDRGRGNTIYF.

V usage is TRBV14 and J usage is TRBJ2-1, with D unresolved. Trimming stripped 2 bases from V and 4 bases from J, with 12 bases between. From germline, CDR1 is SGHDN and CDR2 FVKESK. The CDR3 spans 15 residues. The CDR3 region is CASSQRTSTYNEQFF. In DNA form, the CDR3 reads TGTGCCAGCAGCCAAAGGACCTCGACTTACAATGAGCAGTTCTTC.

This clonotype came up a few times. The rearrangement uses TRBV28 and TRBJ2-4, with TRBD2 identical over 10 bases. This CDR3 is 13 amino acids long. Germline CDR1 MDHEN, CDR2 SYDVKM. The trim removed 6 bases at V and 7 bases at J, leaving 3 bases unmatched. For the CDR3, the DNA is TGTGCCAGCAGGAATAGCGGGAGGAACATTCAGTACTTC. Its translation: CASRNSGRNIQYF.

This clonotype was seen a few times. The chain carries TRBV29-1 and TRBJ2-5; weak D call: TRBD1 (5 bases). The CDR3 has 12 amino acids. V shed 3 bases and J shed 4 bases, with 9 bases lying between them. The germline CDR1 and CDR2 sequences are SQVTM and ANQGSEA. CDR3 sequence reads: CSVDKGAETQYF. The CDR3 region has the DNA TGCAGCGTTGATAAAGGGGCAGAGACCCAGTACTTC. The whole variable domain, remainder taken from reference TRBV29-1 and TRBJ2-5, is SAVISQKPSRDICQRGTSLTIQCQVDSQVTMMFWYRQQPGQSLTLIATANQGSEATYESGFVIDKFPISRPNLTFSTLTVSNMSPEDSSIYLCSVDKGAETQYFGPGTRLLVL.

This clonotype was seen a few times. The chain couples TRBV14 to TRBJ2-1; D could derive from TRBD1 or TRBD2 (5 bases each). V was trimmed by 4 bases and J by 0 bases, leaving 19 bases between them. CDR1 is SGHDN and CDR2 is FVKESK in the germline V gene. The CDR3 spans 18 residues. The CDR3 nucleotides read TGTGCCAGCAGCCTGGGACGCCGGCGAGCCAGCTCCTACAATGAGCAGTTCTTC. This translates into CASSLGRRRASSYNEQFF.

The chain joins TRBV20-1 to TRBJ1-5; TRBD1 is a possible D gene (5 bases). The CDR3 extends over 14 amino acids. Germline lookup yields CDR1 DFQATT and CDR2 SNEGSKA (reference sequence). Trimming removed 0 bases at V and 8 bases at J, with 14 bases between. The CDR3 spells CSARDPKGLKPQHF. For the CDR3, the DNA is TGCAGTGCTAGAGATCCTAAGGGGTTGAAGCCCCAGCATTTT.

This clonotype has just a few counts. Here the CDR3 reads CSMKGTESYEQYF. CDR3 coding DNA: TGCAGCATGAAAGGGACGGAATCCTACGAGCAGTACTTC. This chain connects TRBV29-1 to TRBJ2-7; D might be TRBD1 or TRBD2, each matching 5 bases. The length of the CDR3 is 13 residues. The germline V gene has CDR1 SQVTM and CDR2 ANQGSEA. V lost 8 bases and J 1 base, leaving 15 bases between the germline ends.

This clonotype turned up a few times. Here the CDR3 DNA reads TGTGCCAGCAGCGCGAGCCTAGCGGGAGAATATCTCCCCCATTCGGATACGCAGTATTTT. Its protein product is CASSASLAGEYLPHSDTQYF. This chain joins TRBV7-8 and TRBJ2-3; 10 nucleotides line up with TRBD2. This CDR3 contains 20 residues. Trimming cost V 5 bases and J 6 bases; bases outside gene matches: 23. Germline V gives CDR1 SGHVS, CDR2 FQNEAQ.

The chain combines TRBV5-1 with TRBJ2-1, with D tentatively TRBD2 (6 bases). The CDR3 is made up of 13 amino acids. Trimming took off 1 base at V and 8 bases at J, with 10 bases between the two ends. From germline, CDR1 is SGHRS and CDR2 YFSETQ. This chain's CDR3 is CASSLIAADEQFF. The CDR3 DNA sequence: TGCGCCAGCAGCTTGATAGCGGCCGATGAGCAGTTCTTC.

This clonotype was counted between two and nine times. The chain links TRBV29-1 to TRBJ2-1; TRBD2 agrees at 14 bases. The germline gives CDR1 SQVTM, CDR2 ANQGSEA. V shed 6 bases and J 3 bases; nucleotides not matched to a gene: 10. The CDR3 is made up of 17 amino acids. CDR3 sequence (DNA): TGCAGCGTGGGGGGACTAGCGGGAGTCAGGGGCTACAATGAGCAGTTCTTC. It encodes CSVGGLAGVRGYNEQFF.

V usage is TRBV7-8 and J usage is TRBJ2-1; 7 bases fit TRBD1. Germline lookup yields CDR1 SGHVS and CDR2 FQNEAQ. The CDR3 has 15 residues. Germline trimming cut 2 bases from V and 2 bases from J; bases unmatched to any gene: 3. The CDR3 is CASSLIQGPYNEQFF. The DNA for the CDR3 is TGTGCCAGCAGCTTAATACAGGGGCCCTACAATGAGCAGTTCTTC.

In its sample, this clonotype was seen a few times. V gene TRBV9 combines with J gene TRBJ2-3, with D possibly TRBD1 on 6 matching bases. Trimming cost V 2 bases and J 3 bases, with 10 bases left between them. CDR1 is SGDLS and CDR2 is YYNGEE in the germline V gene. The CDR3 contains 14 residues. The CDR3 spells CASSVFQGTDTQYF. As DNA, the CDR3 is TGTGCCAGCAGCGTGTTTCAGGGGACAGATACGCAGTATTTT.

This clonotype has more than one count but fewer than ten. The gene calls are TRBV15 and TRBJ2-2; D gene uncertain. This CDR3 has 17 residues. Germline lookup yields CDR1 LNHNV and CDR2 YYDKDF (reference sequence). V lost 0 bases and J 5 bases, leaving 16 bases between the germline ends. The DNA of the CDR3 is TGTGCCACCAGCAGAGATTCCCTCCCGTCCGGGACCGGGGAGCTGTTTTTT. Amino acids: CATSRDSLPSGTGELFF.

This chain links TRBV5-1 with TRBJ2-1; 7 nucleotides match TRBD2. The CDR3 extends over 14 amino acids. Looked up from germline, CDR1 is SGHRS and CDR2 is YFSETQ. The ends lost 4 bases at V and 7 bases at J; junction bases unmatched: 8. The CDR3 DNA reads TGCGCCAGCAGCAGCGCGGGAGTTAGGAATGAGCAGTTCTTC. This codes for CASSSAGVRNEQFF.

The rearrangement uses TRBV20-1 and TRBJ2-2, with D maybe TRBD2 (6 bases). There are 14 residues in the CDR3. The V gene's germline CDR1 is DFQATT and CDR2 SNEGSKA (reference sequence). V lost 2 bases to trimming and J lost 5 bases, with 12 bases between them. The CDR3 is CSARRDSGTGELFF. CDR3 coding DNA: TGCAGTGCTAGAAGGGACTCTGGAACCGGGGAGCTGTTTTTT.

This clonotype was counted between two and nine times. The chain is built from TRBV20-1 and TRBJ2-5, with D uncertain. The CDR3 sequence is 9 residues long. V gave up 8 bases and J gave up 5 bases, with 6 bases separating them. CDR1 DFQATT and CDR2 SNEGSKA come from the germline V gene (reference sequence). The CDR3 loop reads CSSGETQYF. CDR3 DNA sequence: TGCAGTTCCGGGGAGACCCAGTACTTC.